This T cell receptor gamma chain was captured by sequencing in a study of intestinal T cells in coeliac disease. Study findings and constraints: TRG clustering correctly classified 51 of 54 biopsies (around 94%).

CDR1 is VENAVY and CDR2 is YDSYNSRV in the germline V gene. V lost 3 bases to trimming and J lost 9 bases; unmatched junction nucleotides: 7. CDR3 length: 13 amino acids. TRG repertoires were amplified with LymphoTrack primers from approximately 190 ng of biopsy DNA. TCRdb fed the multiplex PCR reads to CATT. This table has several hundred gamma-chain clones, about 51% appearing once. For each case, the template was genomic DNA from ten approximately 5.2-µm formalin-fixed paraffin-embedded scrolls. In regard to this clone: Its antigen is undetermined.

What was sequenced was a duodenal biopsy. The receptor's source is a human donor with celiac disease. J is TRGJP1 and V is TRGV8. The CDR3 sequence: CATWDPPCWFKIF. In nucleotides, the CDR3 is TGTGCCACCTGGGATCCCCCTTGTTGGTTCAAGATATTT.